What follows are 9 T cell receptor beta chains derived from one specimen sequenced in a study of a mutant IDH1 vaccine in newly diagnosed glioma. These receptors lack a known antigen. Time point given: week 5, during vaccination. Vaccination comprised doses that each held 300 ug of mutant IDH1 20-mer peptide, plus topical imiquimod. Clones were read by immunoSEQ multiplex PCR, and TCRdb kept only the in-frame ones, dropping some. The table has 60,000 or so clones, approximately 80% seen once. The sequences come from PBMCs, collected from a glioma patient whose treatment included an IDH1 peptide vaccine. The receptors were gathered from a woman younger than 30 with glioma. Some clones in this sample may be carry-over from other donors' samples.

The chain employs TRBV5-4 and TRBJ1-2; D is uncertain. The V gene lost 4 bases and the J gene lost 4 bases, with 11 bases spanning the gap. The CDR3 is 13 residues long. Per the germline V gene, CDR1 is SGHNT and CDR2 is YYREEE (reference sequence). CDR3 residues: CASSEAESYGYTF. CDR3 sequence (DNA): TGTGCCAGCAGCGAAGCCGAGAGCTATGGCTACACCTTC.

V gene TRBV19 combines with J gene TRBJ2-2; 10 positions agree with TRBD2. This CDR3 comprises 17 residues. Germline trimming cut 1 base from V and 3 bases from J; bases unmatched to any gene: 5. CDR1 LNHDA and CDR2 SQIVND come from the germline V gene (reference sequence). The CDR3 coding sequence is TGTGCCAGTAGTATAGTTGGACTAGCGGTTGACACCGGGGAGCTGTTTTTT. Amino acid sequence: CASSIVGLAVDTGELFF. The entire variable domain, with the rest obtained from reference TRBV19 and TRBJ2-2, is as follows: DGGITQSPKYLFRKEGQNVTLSCEQNLNHDAMYWYRQDPGQGLRLIYYSQIVNDFQKGDIAEGYSVSREKKESFPLTVTSAQKNPTAFYLCASSIVGLAVDTGELFFGEGSRLTVL.

CDR3 sequence: CASSLGGSRTEAFF. CDR3 nucleotides: TGTGCCAGCAGCTTAGGGGGTTCTCGCACTGAAGCTTTCTTT. This chain joins TRBV7-9 and TRBJ1-1, with D unresolved. Per the germline V gene, CDR1 is SEHNR and CDR2 is FQNEAQ (reference sequence). Trimming shortened V by 1 base and J by 4 bases, and 10 bases separated the two germline ends. The CDR3 totals 14 residues.

This chain uses TRBV5-1 with TRBJ1-3; 9 bases agree with TRBD1. CDR1 is SGHRS and CDR2 is YFSETQ in the germline V gene. J gave up 0 bases and V 4 bases, and 5 bases lay outside the gene matches. This CDR3 contains 16 residues. In DNA, the CDR3 is TGCGCCAGCAGCCTGGACAGGGGTATCTCTGGAAACACCATATATTTT. It translates to CASSLDRGISGNTIYF. The whole variable domain, filled in from reference TRBV5-1 and TRBJ1-3, reads KAGVTQTPRYLIKTRGQQVTLSCSPISGHRSVSWYQQTPGQGLQFLFEYFSETQRNKGNFPGRFSGRQFSNSRSEMNVSTLELGDSALYLCASSLDRGISGNTIYFGEGSWLTVV.

The chain has TRBV2 and TRBJ2-3, with a tentative D call TRBD2 (5 bases). This CDR3 is 13 amino acids long. Germline lookup yields CDR1 SNHLY and CDR2 FYNNEI. Trimming took 6 bases from V and 8 from J, leaving 15 bases between them. The CDR3 protein is CASSLVPEGTQYF. CDR3 DNA: TGTGCCAGCAGCCTTGTCCCTGAGGGTACGCAGTATTTT.

Only one count was recorded for this clone. CDR3 in DNA: TGTGCCAGCAGCTTTACTAGCGGGGGGGCCAATGAGCAGTTCTTC. Translation gives CASSFTSGGANEQFF. The rearrangement uses TRBV9 and TRBJ2-1; TRBD2 matches 13 bases. J lost 6 bases, V lost 4 bases, and 4 bases had no gene match. From germline, CDR1 is SGDLS and CDR2 YYNGEE. This CDR3 is built from 15 residues.

J is TRBJ1-3 and V is TRBV4-1; possible D gene TRBD1, 6 bases. Per the germline V gene, CDR1 is MGHRA and CDR2 is YSYEKL. The CDR3 length is 17 residues. Trimming took off 0 bases at V and 6 bases at J, with 18 bases between the two ends. The CDR3 region is CASSQDPTARGENTIYF. CDR3 sequence (DNA): TGCGCCAGCAGCCAAGATCCTACCGCCAGGGGAGAAAACACCATATATTTT.

This rearrangement joins TRBV27 to TRBJ2-3; TRBD2 is a possible D gene (6 bases). CDR3 length equals 13 residues. Per the germline V gene, CDR1 is MNHEY and CDR2 is SMNVEV (reference sequence). Trimming took off 2 bases at V and 10 bases at J, with 13 bases between the two ends. The CDR3 region has the DNA TGTGCCAGCAGTTTAATGGGCGGGATATCGCAGTATTTT. Translation gives CASSLMGGISQYF.

The V gene is TRBV19, the J gene TRBJ2-5, with 9 positions matching TRBD1. From germline, CDR1 is LNHDA and CDR2 SQIVND (reference sequence). The CDR3 covers 16 residues. The V segment lost 1 base and the J segment 1 base; nucleotides outside the gene matches: 4. Here the CDR3 DNA reads TGTGCCAGTAGTATAGGGGGGACAGGGCTCCAAGAGACCCAGTACTTC. Residues: CASSIGGTGLQETQYF. The full variable domain, completed using reference TRBV19 and TRBJ2-5, is DGGITQSPKYLFRKEGQNVTLSCEQNLNHDAMYWYRQDPGQGLRLIYYSQIVNDFQKGDIAEGYSVSREKKESFPLTVTSAQKNPTAFYLCASSIGGTGLQETQYFGPGTRLLVL.